The entry below describes one T cell receptor beta chain. Antigen specificity is unknown. This record belongs to a study of CD8 T cells in ankylosing spondylitis. Broader study findings: Among TCR beta sequences, a motif of under 10 highly homologous variants appeared characteristic of ankylosing spondylitis blood. In reactive arthritis synovial fluid and blood, some motif variants had been reported before.

Germline loops: CDR1 MNHEY, CDR2 SVGEGT. Between the trimmed V and J ends, which lost 5 bases and 7 bases, there was a span of 8 bases. The CDR3 runs 11 residues. TCRdb used MiXCR to reprocess the 5' RACE reads, holding one entry per CDR3 protein. Here the sample spans around 770,000 distinct CDR3 sequences, under 20% being singletons. The clonotype comes from a male donor with ankylosing spondylitis. Sequenced sample: blood, either unsorted or a sorted T cell fraction (not recorded which). V gene TRBV6-2 or TRBV6-3 combines with J gene TRBJ2-5; D may be TRBD2 (5 bases). CDR3 residues: CASSPEGTQYF. The CDR3 region has the DNA TGTGCCAGCAGTCCCGAGGGGACCCAGTACTTC.